Each of the 14 T cell receptor beta chains below was sequenced from the same sample in a study of blood T cells in healthy people across ages. A J-beta primer mix and a sample-barcoded 5' primer were used in a second PCR of about 7 to 12 cycles. TCRdb analysed the 5' RACE reads with MiXCR anew, one entry per CDR3 protein. The sample shows around 670,000 distinct CDR3 sequences, 25% to 30% of them seen only once. The sequenced sample consisted of blood. Source of these receptors: a woman of 80 years or more in good health.

This clonotype came up many times. The V call is TRBV5-6, the J call TRBJ2-7; 8 bases are shared with TRBD1. From germline, CDR1 is SGHDT and CDR2 YYEEEE. The CDR3 length is 14 residues. V was pared by 0 bases and J by 5 bases, with 4 bases of the junction left unmatched. CDR3 protein: CASSLAQGADEQYF. The CDR3 coding sequence is TGTGCCAGCAGCTTGGCGCAGGGGGCAGACGAGCAGTACTTC.

The sample holds many counts of this clonotype. This clone may be a read error of a much larger clone one base away. V is TRBV15 and J is TRBJ2-7, with 7 bases that match TRBD2. The CDR3 has 16 residues. Trimming removed 5 bases from V and 7 bases from J; junction bases left unmatched: 17. The germline gives CDR1 LNHNV, CDR2 YYDKDF (reference sequence). CDR3 DNA: TGTGCCACCAGCGTCGGGGGGAGTAAGGTGGGGAATGAGCAGTACTTC. Amino acids: CATSVGGSKVGNEQYF.

This clonotype was recorded only once. V and J are TRBV27 and TRBJ1-4; TRBD1 aligns across 7 bases. CDR1 MNHEY and CDR2 SMNVEV come from the germline V gene (reference sequence). The ends lost 0 bases at V and 7 bases at J; junction bases unmatched: 5. CDR3 length equals 15 residues. The CDR3 loop is CASSLSGGKAEKLFF. The CDR3 DNA is TGTGCCAGCAGTTTATCAGGGGGCAAGGCTGAAAAACTGTTTTTT.

This clonotype was detected a few times. CDR3 nucleotides: TGTGCCAGCAGCGGTACTAGCGGGGGCACCGGGGAGCTGTTTTTT. This codes for CASSGTSGGTGELFF. The rearrangement uses TRBV9 and TRBJ2-2; 11 bases align to TRBD2. The V gene's germline CDR1 is SGDLS and CDR2 YYNGEE. The CDR3 is 15 amino acids. V dropped 3 bases and J dropped 4; count of bases not matched to a gene: 2. Combining the CDR3 with reference TRBV9 and TRBJ2-2 gives the whole variable domain DSGVTQTPKHLITATGQRVTLRCSPRSGDLSVYWYQQSLDQGLQFLIQYYNGEERAKGNILERFSAQQFPDLHSELNLSSLELGDSALYFCASSGTSGGTGELFFGEGSRLTVL.

This clonotype was detected many times. The V gene is TRBV6-2 or TRBV6-3, the J gene TRBJ1-5; perhaps TRBD1 as D (5 bases). The ends were cut back, 5 bases at V and 2 bases at J, with 13 bases in the middle. The CDR3 runs 15 residues. Germline CDR1 and CDR2: MNHEY and SVGEGT. CDR3: CASSRGVPGNQPQHF. For the CDR3, the DNA is TGTGCCAGCAGTCGAGGGGTCCCGGGCAATCAGCCCCAGCATTTT.

Comments on this clonotype: One base away lies a much larger clone, so this may be a sequencing read error. This chain joins TRBV19 and TRBJ2-1; TRBD1 matches at 9 bases. The CDR3 consists of 15 residues. The germline CDR1 and CDR2 sequences are LNHDA and SQIVND (reference sequence). The CDR3 nucleotides are TGTGCCAGTAGTATAAACAGGGGGCGCCGGAATGGGCAGTTCTTC. Translation: CASSINRGRRNGQFF.

This clonotype occurred a few times. A junction boundary mismatches the germline segment, possibly from a read error. The CDR3 sequence: CAGSEATGKWDEQYF. CDR3 nucleotide sequence: TGTGCCGGCAGTGAAGCGACAGGGAAGTGGGATGAGCAGTACTTC. The gene calls are TRBV6-4 and TRBJ2-7; 7 nucleotides match TRBD1. The CDR3 contains 15 residues. CDR1 is MRHNA and CDR2 is SNTAGT in the germline V gene.

On this clonotype itself: A read error may explain this, as a much larger clone is one base away. The rearrangement links TRBV12-3 or TRBV12-4 to TRBJ2-4, with 9 bases lining up with TRBD1. This CDR3 has 19 amino acids. The CDR3 DNA follows: TGTGCCGGCAGTTTAACCGACAGGGGGGGGGATAAAGCCAAAAACATTCAGTACTTC. Translated, it gives CAGSLTDRGGDKAKNIQYF.

This clonotype has only a few counts. The CDR3 region is CASRGDGNTEAFF. In DNA, the CDR3 is TGTGCCAGCAGGGGGGACGGGAACACTGAAGCTTTCTTT. The J gene is TRBJ1-1, the V gene TRBV12-3 or TRBV12-4, with D maybe TRBD1 (5 bases). Trimming shortened V by 6 bases and J by 1 base, and 9 bases separated the two germline ends. The CDR3 length is 13 residues.

There are a few counts of this clonotype. This may come from a read error, since a much larger clone is one base off. The chain has TRBV5-1 and TRBJ2-7, with TRBD1 as a possible D gene (6 bases). The CDR3 is 12 amino acids. Trimming left V 2 bases short and J 7 bases short, with 10 bases between. Per germline, CDR1 SGHRS and CDR2 YFSETQ. The CDR3 loop reads CASSFQGIEQYF. The CDR3 nucleotides are TGCGCCAGCAGCTTCCAGGGGATTGAGCAGTACTTC.

This chain links TRBV20-1 with TRBJ2-2; TRBD1 agrees at 10 bases. The CDR3 has 14 residues. Germline V gene data show CDR1 as DFQATT and CDR2 as SNEGSKA (reference sequence). The V gene end was trimmed by 6 bases and the J gene end by 6 bases; junction bases not matched to a gene: 7. CDR3 sequence (DNA): TGCAGTGCCGGGGGACAGGGGAGACCCGGGGAGCTGTTTTTT. The encoded protein is CSAGGQGRPGELFF.

This clonotype has a count of ten or more. The chain carries TRBV29-1 and TRBJ1-1; D gene ambiguous. The germline V gene encodes CDR1 SQVTM and CDR2 ANQGSEA. CDR3 length equals 15 residues. V dropped 2 bases and J dropped 0 bases, with 13 bases sitting between them. CDR3 nucleotides: TGCAGCGTTGAACCCTCGGGCACCTTGAACACTGAAGCTTTCTTT. It yields the protein CSVEPSGTLNTEAFF. Supplemented by reference TRBV29-1 and TRBJ1-1, the full variable domain reads SAVISQKPSRDICQRGTSLTIQCQVDSQVTMMFWYRQQPGQSLTLIATANQGSEATYESGFVIDKFPISRPNLTFSTLTVSNMSPEDSSIYLCSVEPSGTLNTEAFFGQGTRLTVV.

Regarding this clonotype: This clone may be a read error of a much larger clone one base away. The chain carries TRBV5-4 and TRBJ1-2; possible D gene TRBD1, 6 bases. In germline, CDR1 is SGHNT, CDR2 YYREEE (reference sequence). The CDR3 loop spans 15 amino acids. The CDR3 bases are TGTGTCAGCAGCGTGAGGCCAGGGGATATCTATGGCTACACCTTC. It yields the protein CVSSVRPGDIYGYTF.

A few counts support this clonotype. J is TRBJ1-1 and V is TRBV14; D unresolved. CDR1 SGHDN and CDR2 FVKESK come from the germline V gene. The V and J ends lost 0 bases and 3 bases respectively, with 14 bases between them. The CDR3 length is 16 residues. CDR3 sequence: CASSQDHGQFYTEAFF. The CDR3 bases are TGTGCCAGCAGCCAAGACCACGGGCAGTTTTACACTGAAGCTTTCTTT.